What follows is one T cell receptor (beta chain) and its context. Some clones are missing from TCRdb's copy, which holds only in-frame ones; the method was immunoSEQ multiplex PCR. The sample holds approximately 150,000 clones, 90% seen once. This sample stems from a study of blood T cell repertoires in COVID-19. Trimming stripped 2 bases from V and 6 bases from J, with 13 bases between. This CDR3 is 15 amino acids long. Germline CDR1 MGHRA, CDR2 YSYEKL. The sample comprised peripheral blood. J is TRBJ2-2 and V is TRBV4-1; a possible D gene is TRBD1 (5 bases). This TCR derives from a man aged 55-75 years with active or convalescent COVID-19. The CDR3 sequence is CASSQRSPGPGELFF. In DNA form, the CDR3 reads TGCGCCAGCAGCCAACGCAGTCCAGGGCCCGGGGAGCTGTTTTTT.